These T cell receptor beta chains were read from a single sample in a study of cytomegalovirus exposure and HLA in healthy donors. Clones were read by immunoSEQ multiplex PCR, and TCRdb kept only the in-frame ones, dropping some. The sample includes approximately 120,000 clones, around 82% seen only once; the top ten take around 9.9%. The specimen sequenced was PBMCs. The receptors were gathered from a man younger than 45 in good health and CMV-seropositive. Both conserved end residues are part of each CDR3. D genes are given only for firm matches. Rows may omit the clone size; those that give it use once, few, many or a size class.

d_call clone_size j_call v_call cdr3_aa cdr3_nt
NA NA TRBJ1-5 TRBV10-3 CAIRQGLESNQPQHF TGTGCCATCAGACAGGGTTTAGAAAGCAATCAGCCCCAGCATTTT
NA NA TRBJ1-2 TRBV6-1 CASRMGGGAF TGTGCCAGCAGGATGGGTGGGGGGGCCTTC
TRBD1 NA TRBJ2-5 TRBV9 CASSPSTGVETQYF TGTGCCAGCAGCCCCTCGACAGGGGTGGAGACCCAGTACTTC
TRBD1 NA TRBJ1-2 TRBV5-1 CASSVGQGYGYTF TGCGCCAGCAGCGTGGGACAGGGGTATGGCTACACCTTC
TRBD1 NA TRBJ2-5 TRBV28 CASTFVGTGDQETQYF TGTGCCAGCACATTTGTGGGGACAGGGGACCAAGAGACCCAGTACTTC
NA NA TRBJ1-1 TRBV9 CASSSTQAEAFF TGTGCCAGCAGCTCAACCCAGGCCGAAGCTTTCTTT
NA NA TRBJ2-3 TRBV21-1 CASRDRGQDTQYF TGTGCCAGCAGGGACAGGGGGCAAGATACGCAGTATTTT
TRBD1 once TRBJ2-3 TRBV5-1 CASRTGQGAIDTQYF TGCGCCAGCAGAACCGGACAGGGGGCGATAGATACGCAGTATTTT
NA few TRBJ1-5 TRBV6-1 CASTSSGPQHF TGTGCCAGCACCTCATCAGGGCCCCAGCATTTT
TRBD2 NA TRBJ2-1 TRBV29-1 CSVPGTSALKGEQFF TGCAGCGTTCCCGGGACTAGCGCTTTAAAGGGTGAGCAGTTCTTC
TRBD2 NA TRBJ2-7 TRBV28 CASRRTSGNYEQYF TGTGCCAGCAGGCGGACTAGCGGCAACTACGAGCAGTACTTC
NA few TRBJ1-1 TRBV2 CASRLDTEAFF TGTGCCAGCAGACTAGACACTGAAGCTTTCTTT
TRBD1 NA TRBJ2-5 TRBV7-8 CASTFRGRKETQYF TGTGCCAGCACCTTCAGGGGGCGGAAAGAGACCCAGTACTTC
NA NA TRBJ2-1 TRBV5-1 CASSPWGGNNEQFF TGCGCCAGCAGCCCGTGGGGCGGCAACAATGAGCAGTTCTTC
TRBD2 once TRBJ2-5 TRBV29-1 CSYLAALQETQYF TGCAGCTACCTAGCGGCCTTACAAGAGACCCAGTACTTC
NA few TRBJ2-7 TRBV7-6 CASSFSLSYEQYF TGTGCCAGCAGCTTTAGTTTATCCTACGAGCAGTACTTC
NA NA TRBJ2-5 TRBV5-1 CASSSNEETQYF TGCGCCAGCAGCTCCAATGAAGAGACCCAGTACTTC
TRBD1 NA TRBJ2-5 TRBV25-1 CASSATGSETQYF TGTGCCAGCAGTGCGACAGGGTCGGAGACCCAGTACTTC
NA NA TRBJ2-7 TRBV27 CASSLSRDTRSYEQYF TGTGCCAGCAGTTTAAGTCGGGACACAAGATCCTACGAGCAGTACTTC
TRBD1 few TRBJ1-1 TRBV28 CASTPAGAGGWTEAFF TGTGCCAGCACTCCCGCTGGGGCAGGGGGCTGGACTGAAGCTTTCTTT
NA few TRBJ2-2 TRBV15 CATSRDREQGAGELFF TGTGCCACCAGCAGAGATCGGGAGCAGGGTGCCGGGGAGCTGTTTTTT
NA NA TRBJ1-1 TRBV6-5 CASSPAGSKRTEAFF TGTGCCAGCAGCCCAGCAGGGTCTAAGAGGACTGAAGCTTTCTTT
NA NA TRBJ2-7 TRBV7-9 CASSLGQIYEQYF TGTGCCAGCAGCCTTGGACAAATCTACGAGCAGTACTTC
NA NA TRBJ1-1 TRBV7-2 CASSTRWNTEAFF TGTGCCAGCAGCACCCGGTGGAACACTGAAGCTTTCTTT
NA NA TRBJ2-7 TRBV18 CASSRRRGTDYEQYF TGTGCCAGCTCACGACGCCGCGGGACAGACTACGAGCAGTACTTC
NA NA TRBJ2-1 TRBV25-1 CASSEVAGSYNEQFF TGTGCCAGCAGTGAAGTGGCGGGAAGTTATAATGAGCAGTTCTTC
NA NA TRBJ1-5 TRBV10-3 CAISGERRQPQHF TGTGCCATCAGCGGGGAACGGCGCCAGCCCCAGCATTTT
NA NA TRBJ2-5 TRBV4-2 CASSPEGGGGRSGETQYF TGTGCCAGCAGCCCTGAAGGAGGGGGAGGGAGGAGTGGTGAGACCCAGTACTTC
TRBD1 NA TRBJ2-1 TRBV29-1 CSGGQGRNEQFF TGCAGCGGGGGACAGGGGAGGAATGAGCAGTTCTTC
NA NA TRBJ2-3 TRBV7-9 CASSFWTKGDTQYF TGTGCCAGCAGCTTTTGGACTAAGGGGGATACGCAGTATTTT
NA NA TRBJ1-3 TRBV9 CASSATGYGNTIYF TGTGCCAGCAGCGCCACAGGCTATGGAAACACCATATATTTT
NA NA TRBJ2-7 TRBV11-2 CASSFSVPSYEQYF TGTGCCAGCAGCTTTTCAGTACCCTCCTACGAGCAGTACTTC
NA NA TRBJ2-7 TRBV29-1 CSVVQQVDEQYF TGCAGCGTTGTGCAGCAGGTGGACGAGCAGTACTTC
TRBD2 NA TRBJ2-7 TRBV7-2 CASSPGLAGAYEQYF TGTGCCAGCAGCCCGGGACTAGCGGGAGCCTACGAGCAGTACTTC
NA NA TRBJ2-7 TRBV5-6 CASGGRGGVYEQYF TGTGCCAGCGGGGGGAGGGGGGGAGTCTACGAGCAGTACTTC
NA NA TRBJ1-1 TRBV5-1 CASSAGLRNTEAFF TGCGCCAGCAGCGCAGGACTACGGAACACTGAAGCTTTCTTT
TRBD2 NA TRBJ2-4 TRBV4-3 CASSQTSFSGRTKNIQYF TGCGCCAGCAGCCAAACCTCCTTTAGCGGGAGAACCAAAAACATTCAGTACTTC
TRBD1 few TRBJ2-7 TRBV10-3 CAISEGAGGYEQYF TGTGCCATCAGTGAAGGGGCAGGGGGCTACGAGCAGTACTTC
NA NA TRBJ2-3 TRBV27 CASSSPQGWGMTDTQYF TGTGCCAGCAGTTCCCCCCAAGGATGGGGCATGACAGATACGCAGTATTTT
TRBD1 NA TRBJ2-2 TRBV19 CASKGQSNTGELFF TGTGCCAGTAAGGGACAGTCGAACACCGGGGAGCTGTTTTTT
NA NA TRBJ1-1 TRBV4-3 CASSQAGGGNTEAFF TGCGCCAGCAGCCAAGCGGGGGGCGGGAACACTGAAGCTTTCTTT
NA few TRBJ1-2 TRBV30 CAWSVEASSYTF TGTGCCTGGAGTGTAGAGGCCAGCAGCTACACCTTC
NA NA TRBJ2-3 TRBV5-1 CASSGGGSTDTQYF TGCGCCAGCAGTGGGGGCGGGAGCACAGATACGCAGTATTTT
NA NA TRBJ1-5 TRBV7-6 CASSLAANQPQHF TGTGCCAGCAGCTTAGCGGCCAATCAGCCCCAGCATTTT
NA NA TRBJ1-2 TRBV10-2 CASRRGNYGYTF TGCGCCTCAAGGCGGGGTAACTATGGCTACACCTTC
NA NA TRBJ1-5 TRBV30 CAWGGGNQPQHF TGTGCCTGGGGAGGGGGCAATCAGCCCCAGCATTTT
TRBD1 NA TRBJ2-7 TRBV11-2 CASSHPVAGGEQYF TGTGCCAGCAGCCACCCGGTGGCAGGGGGCGAGCAGTACTTC
NA once TRBJ2-7 TRBV21-1 CASSKEGDRESSYEQYF TGTGCCAGCAGCAAAGAAGGGGACAGGGAATCCTCCTACGAGCAGTACTTC
TRBD2 NA TRBJ2-3 TRBV7-9 CASSSRTRVTQYF TGTGCCAGCAGCTCCCGGACTAGGGTTACGCAGTATTTT
NA NA TRBJ2-7 TRBV9 CASSLGAGRYEQYF TGTGCCAGCAGCTTGGGTGCAGGGAGGTACGAGCAGTACTTC
TRBD1 NA TRBJ2-7 TRBV18 CASSPGQVRRNEQYF TGTGCCAGCTCACCGGGACAGGTTCGAAGGAACGAGCAGTACTTC
NA NA TRBJ1-1 TRBV2 CASRQGAEAFF TGTGCCAGCAGACAGGGCGCTGAAGCTTTCTTT
TRBD1 NA TRBJ2-5 TRBV5-6 CASSLYGQGETQYF TGTGCCAGCAGCTTGTATGGACAGGGGGAGACCCAGTACTTC
TRBD2 once TRBJ2-7 TRBV27 CASSPRLAQGAYEQYF TGTGCCAGCAGTCCCCGACTAGCCCAAGGCGCCTACGAGCAGTACTTC
NA NA TRBJ2-3 TRBV7-8 CASSPDGIQGTDTQYF TGTGCCAGCAGCCCAGACGGAATCCAGGGGACAGATACGCAGTATTTT
TRBD2 NA TRBJ2-7 TRBV7-2 CASSLITSGVYEQYF TGTGCCAGCAGCTTAATAACTAGCGGGGTTTACGAGCAGTACTTC
TRBD1 NA TRBJ2-5 TRBV5-1 CASSFLGTGQETQYF TGCGCCAGCAGCTTCCTGGGGACAGGCCAAGAGACCCAGTACTTC
TRBD1 NA TRBJ1-2 TRBV6-5 CASRRTGDYGYTF TGTGCCAGCAGAAGGACAGGGGACTATGGCTACACCTTC
TRBD2 NA TRBJ2-5 TRBV6-5 CAGQGLAGVETQYF TGTGCCGGCCAGGGACTAGCGGGAGTAGAGACCCAGTACTTC
TRBD1 few TRBJ2-7 TRBV4-3 CASSQDNGGQGSSEQYF TGCGCCAGCAGCCAAGATAACGGAGGACAGGGAAGCAGCGAGCAGTACTTC